Below, 27 T cell receptor beta chains from the same sample are listed, as sequenced in a study of blood T cell repertoires in COVID-19. Assay: immunoSEQ multiplex PCR; the TCRdb copy retains only in-frame clones and omits some. The table records some 460,000 clones, roughly 85% of them present only once. The sequencing sample was made of PBMCs or T cells enriched from blood (not recorded which). Receptors originate from a woman under 30 with acute COVID-19.

The CDR3 coding sequence is TGCGCCAGCAGCCATACAAACAGGGGGGAAGCTTTGGAGGGGCAGTTCTTC. Its translation is CASSHTNRGEALEGQFF. The rearrangement uses TRBV4-1 and TRBJ2-1, with 8 bases aligning to TRBD1. V gave up 3 bases and J gave up 12 bases; unmatched junction bases: 19. CDR1 is MGHRA and CDR2 is YSYEKL in the germline V gene. This CDR3 is built from 17 residues.

The chain combines TRBV7-2 with TRBJ1-2; D is uncertain. Trimming removed 1 base from V and 7 bases from J, with 13 bases in between. This CDR3 is 14 amino acids long. The germline V gene has CDR1 SGHTA and CDR2 FQGNSA. The CDR3: CASSLGQEVGGYTF. The CDR3 region has the DNA TGTGCCAGCAGCTTAGGGCAGGAAGTTGGTGGCTACACCTTC.

As DNA, the CDR3 is TGTGCCAGCAGCGCTGGAGGGGCGTCAGCTAATGAAAAACTGTTTTTT. This encodes CASSAGGASANEKLFF. V and J are TRBV9 and TRBJ1-4; a weak D match, TRBD1 (5 bases). CDR1 SGDLS and CDR2 YYNGEE come from the germline V gene. The CDR3 loop spans 16 amino acids. The V and J ends lost 3 bases and 3 bases respectively, with 15 bases between them.

This sequence joins TRBV2 and TRBJ2-3, with a weak D call TRBD2 (5 bases). This CDR3 is 13 amino acids long. Trimming cost V 3 bases and J 5 bases, with 9 bases left between them. Per the germline V gene, CDR1 is SNHLY and CDR2 is FYNNEI. The CDR3, as DNA: TGTGCCAGCAGTGACACGGCGGGAGATACGCAGTATTTT. Translation: CASSDTAGDTQYF.

This clone is a singleton in its sample. This chain joins TRBV9 and TRBJ2-7; tentatively, D is TRBD2 (5 bases). This CDR3 spans 14 amino acids. The V and J ends lost 3 bases and 2 bases respectively, with 12 bases between them. Germline assignment: CDR1 SGDLS and CDR2 YYNGEE. In DNA, the CDR3 is TGTGCCAGCAGCGCGACTATCTCACCCTACGAGCAGTACTTC. Translation: CASSATISPYEQYF.

The count of this clone is one. V and J are TRBV11-2 and TRBJ2-1, with 10 bases aligning to TRBD2. The CDR3 extends over 16 amino acids. V lost 5 bases, J lost 4 bases, and 8 bases stayed unmatched. Germline-derived CDR1 and CDR2 are SGHAT and FQNNGV. The CDR3 DNA sequence: TGTGCCAGCAGCCCAACAGAGCGGGGGGGTTACAATGAGCAGTTCTTC. The encoded protein is CASSPTERGGYNEQFF.

V gene TRBV29-1 combines with J gene TRBJ2-7, with 11 bases fitting TRBD2. V dropped 5 bases and J dropped 5; count of bases not matched to a gene: 5. The CDR3 covers 13 residues. CDR1 and CDR2 (germline): SQVTM, ANQGSEA. The CDR3 DNA is TGCAGCGTTCCTACTAGCGGGAGCAACGAGCAGTACTTC. Amino acid sequence: CSVPTSGSNEQYF.

This chain uses TRBV19 with TRBJ2-7, with D possibly being TRBD2 (5 bases). This CDR3 has 15 residues. The germline gives CDR1 LNHDA, CDR2 SQIVND (reference sequence). V lost 3 bases, J lost 6 bases, and 18 bases lay in between. The CDR3 region is CASSIYSGSSFEQYF. The CDR3, as DNA: TGTGCCAGTAGTATTTATTCGGGGTCCAGCTTCGAGCAGTACTTC.

This sequence joins TRBV6-1 and TRBJ2-2, with 7 bases matching TRBD1. J gave up 6 bases and V 3 bases, and 1 base lay outside the gene matches. Germline loops: CDR1 MNHNS, CDR2 SASEGT. The CDR3 loop spans 13 amino acids. Here the CDR3 DNA reads TGTGCCAGCAGTGATGACAGGGCCGGGGAGCTGTTTTTT. Its translation is CASSDDRAGELFF.

This chain connects TRBV5-8 to TRBJ1-3; D is uncertain. Germline CDR1 is SGHTS and CDR2 is YDEGEE. V lost 1 base and J 0 bases, leaving 5 bases between the germline ends. CDR3 length: 14 amino acids. Here the CDR3 reads CASSLYISGNTIYF. Here the CDR3 DNA reads TGTGCCAGCAGCTTGTACATCTCTGGAAACACCATATATTTT.

This clone was counted a single time. The chain couples TRBV6-5 to TRBJ1-2; TRBD1 is a possible D gene (6 bases). Germline loops: CDR1 MNHEY, CDR2 SVGAGI. The CDR3 extends over 14 amino acids. Trimming shortened V by 6 bases and J by 5 bases, and 16 bases separated the two germline ends. The CDR3 nucleotides are TGTGCCAGCAGCCTGGGGACACCACTTTATGGCTACACCTTC. This translates into CASSLGTPLYGYTF.

CDR3 protein: CASSYGTNGGYTF. The CDR3 region has the DNA TGTGCCAGCTCTTACGGGACAAACGGGGGCTACACCTTC. The chain couples TRBV18 to TRBJ1-2; tentatively, D is TRBD1 (6 bases). CDR1 is KGHSH, CDR2 LQKENI, per germline. The CDR3 length is 13 residues. Deletions cut 6 bases from V and 8 bases from J, with 16 bases between.

The genes are TRBV19 and TRBJ2-3; 10 bases agree with TRBD2. CDR3 length: 18 residues. Germline V lookup: CDR1 LNHDA, CDR2 SQIVND (reference sequence). V was clipped by 2 bases and J by 0 bases; unmatched bases: 8. CDR3 sequence: CASSINGLAGASTDTQYF. The CDR3 bases are TGTGCCAGTAGTATAAATGGCCTAGCGGGAGCGAGCACAGATACGCAGTATTTT.

This chain connects TRBV28 to TRBJ2-1; D is perhaps TRBD2 (6 bases). The germline V and J ends were trimmed by 2 bases and 7 bases, with 12 bases remaining between them. Germline V CDR1 and CDR2: MDHEN, SYDVKM. This CDR3 has 14 amino acids. The DNA for the CDR3 is TGTGCCAGCAGTTTAGCCGCGGGGCGGAATGAGCAGTTCTTC. It translates to CASSLAAGRNEQFF.

The chain has TRBV6-2 or TRBV6-3 and TRBJ1-1, with 7 bases lining up with TRBD1. The CDR3 totals 12 residues. Germline V gene lookup returns CDR1 MNHEY and CDR2 SVGEGT. J gave up 7 bases and V 5 bases, and 4 bases lay outside the gene matches. DNA of the CDR3: TGTGCCAGCAGTCCACAGGGGAGTGAAGCTTTCTTT. Translated, it gives CASSPQGSEAFF.

The rearrangement links TRBV18 to TRBJ2-1; the D is unclear. V gave up 2 bases and J gave up 5 bases, with 13 bases separating them. The CDR3 loop spans 15 amino acids. In germline, CDR1 is KGHSH, CDR2 LQKENI. CDR3 residues: CASSPRSDRDNEQFF. DNA of the CDR3: TGTGCCAGCTCACCAAGGAGCGATCGAGACAATGAGCAGTTCTTC.

The chain combines TRBV5-4 with TRBJ2-3; a weak D match, TRBD1 (6 bases). CDR1 is SGHNT and CDR2 is YYREEE in the germline V gene (reference sequence). Trimming left V 0 bases short and J 3 bases short, with 11 bases between. The CDR3 has 15 residues. CDR3 protein: CASSLGTAYTDTQYF. CDR3 DNA sequence: TGTGCCAGCAGCTTGGGGACAGCTTATACAGATACGCAGTATTTT.

This chain uses TRBV4-1 with TRBJ2-7; 8 bases fit TRBD1. CDR1 is MGHRA and CDR2 is YSYEKL in the germline V gene. J was trimmed by 5 bases and V by 2 bases; bases with no gene match: 5. The CDR3 runs 14 residues. The CDR3 sequence is CASSQLGQGNEQYF. Written as DNA, the CDR3 is TGCGCCAGCAGCCAACTCGGACAGGGTAACGAGCAGTACTTC.

The J gene is TRBJ2-1, the V gene TRBV3-1 (or the pseudogene TRBV3-2), with 7 bases matching TRBD1. The junction had 5 bases not matched to a gene; V was cut back by 1 base and J by 8 bases. Germline-derived CDR1 and CDR2 are LGHDT and YNNKEL (reference sequence). The CDR3 runs to 14 residues. DNA for the CDR3: TGTGCCAGCAGCCAAGGCTACAGGGGCCATGAGCAGTTCTTC. It encodes CASSQGYRGHEQFF.

The V call is TRBV19, the J call TRBJ1-5; 7 nucleotides line up with TRBD1. Germline V gene data show CDR1 as LNHDA and CDR2 as SQIVND (reference sequence). V lost 4 bases and J lost 0; bases outside the gene matches: 0. The CDR3 covers 14 residues. The CDR3 protein is CASSNRGSNQPQHF. DNA of the CDR3: TGTGCCAGTAGTAACAGGGGTAGCAATCAGCCCCAGCATTTT. Full variable domain (remainder filled in from reference TRBV19 and TRBJ1-5): DGGITQSPKYLFRKEGQNVTLSCEQNLNHDAMYWYRQDPGQGLRLIYYSQIVNDFQKGDIAEGYSVSREKKESFPLTVTSAQKNPTAFYLCASSNRGSNQPQHFGDGTRLSIL.

The rearrangement uses TRBV6-1 and TRBJ2-5, with 8 bases identical to TRBD1. The CDR3 sequence is 16 residues long. In germline, CDR1 is MNHNS, CDR2 SASEGT. Trimming removed 3 bases from V and 5 bases from J; junction bases left unmatched: 11. The CDR3 spells CASSDRAGGVPETQYF. CDR3 in DNA: TGTGCCAGCAGTGATCGAGCAGGGGGCGTTCCGGAGACCCAGTACTTC.

The rearrangement joins TRBV3-1 (or the pseudogene TRBV3-2) to TRBJ1-3; no clear D. CDR1 and CDR2 (germline): LGHDT, YNNKEL (reference sequence). This CDR3 is built from 14 residues. Trimming removed 3 bases from V and 4 bases from J, with 10 bases in between. DNA of the CDR3: TGTGCCAGCAGCCAGGCAGTGGAGGGAAACACCATATATTTT. Protein product: CASSQAVEGNTIYF.

The V and J genes are TRBV2 and TRBJ1-4, with TRBD1 matching over 9 bases. CDR1 and CDR2 (germline): SNHLY, FYNNEI. CDR3 length: 15 residues. V lost 5 bases and J lost 1; bases outside the gene matches: 2. CDR3 coding DNA: TGTGCCAGCAGTCTGGACAGGGGAACTAATGAAAAACTGTTTTTT. It yields the protein CASSLDRGTNEKLFF.

This CDR3 reads CASSPGLADSNEQFF. The CDR3 DNA reads TGTGCCAGCAGCCCGGGACTAGCGGACAGCAATGAGCAGTTCTTC. The rearrangement uses TRBV7-3 and TRBJ2-1; 11 bases line up with TRBD2. This CDR3 is 15 amino acids long. V was clipped by 5 bases and J by 6 bases; unmatched bases: 6. Germline V gene lookup returns CDR1 SGHTA and CDR2 FQGTGA.

The CDR3 bases are TGCGCCAGCAGCCCGATCTCGACAGGACCTGGAAACACCATATATTTT. Protein sequence: CASSPISTGPGNTIYF. The chain is built from TRBV4-1 and TRBJ1-3; tentative D call: TRBD1 (6 bases). The germline V gene has CDR1 MGHRA and CDR2 YSYEKL. This CDR3 has 16 residues. Trimming stripped 4 bases from V and 2 bases from J, with 15 bases between.

The V call is TRBV9, the J call TRBJ2-2; weak D call: TRBD2 (5 bases). The CDR3 contains 16 residues. Germline values: CDR1 SGDLS, CDR2 YYNGEE. The V end was cut by 2 bases, the J end by 1 base, with 12 bases between. CDR3: CASSVDPGKNTGELFF. The CDR3 DNA reads as TGTGCCAGCAGCGTCGACCCGGGAAAGAACACCGGGGAGCTGTTTTTT. Supplemented by reference TRBV9 and TRBJ2-2, the full variable domain reads DSGVTQTPKHLITATGQRVTLRCSPRSGDLSVYWYQQSLDQGLQFLIQYYNGEERAKGNILERFSAQQFPDLHSELNLSSLELGDSALYFCASSVDPGKNTGELFFGEGSRLTVL.

The J gene is TRBJ2-5, the V gene TRBV6-1; D call uncertain. Trimming removed 0 bases at V and 0 bases at J, with 5 bases between. The CDR3 loop spans 14 amino acids. Per the germline V gene, CDR1 is MNHNS and CDR2 is SASEGT. The CDR3 loop reads CASSEAIDQETQYF. For the CDR3, the DNA is TGTGCCAGCAGTGAAGCAATCGACCAAGAGACCCAGTACTTC.